These 32 T cell receptor beta chains share one sample of origin, sequenced in a study of T cells expressing NK-cell markers. TCRdb re-called the 5' RACE reads; every CDR3 protein appears as one record, without DNA. The table lists about 160,000 distinct CDR3 sequences, with less than 20% in the top ten. The specimen was blood T cells: a sorted CD56 or NKG2C T cell subset, CD4+ or CD8+ T cells, or bulk PBMC T cells (not recorded which). These receptors were taken from a woman between 18 and 70 years old in good health.

V is TRBV28 and J is TRBJ1-3; TCRdb names TRBD1, which stays unverified in the absence of DNA. Germline CDR1 and CDR2: MDHEN and SYDVKM. CDR3 length: 16 residues. This chain's CDR3 is CASTSADSWRGNTIYF.

The rearrangement links TRBV12-3 or TRBV12-4 to TRBJ2-3. The CDR3 extends over 14 amino acids. The CDR3 reads CASSLRLLGDTQYF.

V usage is TRBV5-1 and J usage is TRBJ2-5; TCRdb's D call of TRBD2 is untestable without DNA. Germline V lookup: CDR1 SGHRS, CDR2 YFSETQ. This CDR3 region has 14 residues. The CDR3 is CASSVGLARETQYF.

The V and J genes are TRBV4-1 and TRBJ2-5; TCRdb designates TRBD1, a call that cannot be tested without DNA. Germline CDR1 reads MGHRA; CDR2 reads YSYEKL. This CDR3 region has 17 residues. The CDR3 is CASSQDWEGAMGETQYF.

The J gene is TRBJ2-3, the V gene TRBV9; the TCRdb call, TRBD2, lacks DNA for checking. The CDR3 consists of 13 residues. CDR1 is SGDLS, CDR2 YYNGEE, per germline. The CDR3 loop is CASSADYSVTQYF. Supplemented by reference TRBV9 and TRBJ2-3, the full variable domain reads DSGVTQTPKHLITATGQRVTLRCSPRSGDLSVYWYQQSLDQGLQFLIQYYNGEERAKGNILERFSAQQFPDLHSELNLSSLELGDSALYFCASSADYSVTQYFGPGTRLTVL.

The J gene is TRBJ2-1, the V gene TRBV5-1; TCRdb's D gene call, TRBD2, goes unchecked for lack of DNA. Germline-derived CDR1 and CDR2 are SGHRS and YFSETQ. The CDR3 is made up of 14 amino acids. This CDR3 reads CASSPGAGYNEQFF.

The CDR3: CASSLDRTGPSLGQFF. The J gene is TRBJ2-1, the V gene TRBV7-2; TCRdb reports TRBD2, a call that lacks DNA to check it against. Germline CDR1 and CDR2: SGHTA and FQGNSA. CDR3 length equals 16 residues.

The chain is built from TRBV5-1 and TRBJ2-1; TCRdb's D call of TRBD2 is untestable without DNA. Germline lookup yields CDR1 SGHRS and CDR2 YFSETQ. This CDR3 is built from 17 residues. CDR3 sequence: CASSLPTSGSSYNEQFF.

The rearrangement joins TRBV7-2 to TRBJ2-3. CDR1 is SGHTA, CDR2 FQGNSA, per germline. The CDR3 runs to 16 residues. CDR3 loop: CASSPSYGLFTDTQYF.

The chain combines TRBV5-1 with TRBJ2-7; the TCRdb call, TRBD1, lacks DNA for checking. CDR1 and CDR2 (germline): SGHRS, YFSETQ. CDR3 size: 14 residues. CDR3 amino acids: CASSLFATGNEQYF.

J is TRBJ2-5 and V is TRBV4-2; the TRBD2 assignment by TCRdb is unverifiable without DNA. The germline V gene has CDR1 LGHNA and CDR2 YNFKEQ. The CDR3 spans 16 residues. The CDR3 spells CASSRGLAGGTETQYF.

The chain employs TRBV12-3 or TRBV12-4 and TRBJ2-3. The CDR3 loop spans 14 amino acids. The CDR3 loop is CASRLAGVSDTQYF.

The chain couples TRBV12-3 or TRBV12-4 to TRBJ2-5; no DNA is available, so the TRBD2 call from TCRdb remains unchecked. The CDR3 totals 15 residues. Here the CDR3 reads CASSSLKAGWETQYF.

The chain joins TRBV7-2 to TRBJ2-1; absent DNA, TCRdb's TRBD2 call cannot be checked. The CDR3 has 15 amino acids. Germline V gene data show CDR1 as SGHTA and CDR2 as FQGNSA. The CDR3 is CASSPPGLEATEQFF.

The chain uses TRBV20-1 and TRBJ2-7. The CDR3 length is 13 residues. CDR1 is DFQATT and CDR2 is SNEGSKA in the germline V gene (reference sequence). CDR3 amino acids: CSARMTSRYEQYF.

The rearrangement joins TRBV12-3 or TRBV12-4 to TRBJ1-1. This CDR3 has 15 amino acids. The CDR3 is CASRGQTRDPPEAFF.

This chain joins TRBV21-1 and TRBJ2-7; the TCRdb D gene call, TRBD2, has no DNA to confirm it. TRBV21-1 is an annotated pseudogene. The CDR3 covers 16 residues. The CDR3 here is CASSTDRDGSLYEQYF.

The genes are TRBV28 and TRBJ2-1; TCRdb names TRBD1, which stays unverified in the absence of DNA. Germline CDR1 MDHEN, CDR2 SYDVKM. This CDR3 has 16 amino acids. The CDR3 spells CASSTGTGGFYNEQFF.

This chain connects TRBV10-3 to TRBJ2-6; checking the TCRdb D call of TRBD1 is not possible without DNA. This CDR3 has 17 amino acids. The germline V gene encodes CDR1 ENHRY and CDR2 SYGVKD. The CDR3 protein is CAISGRDTSSGANVLTF.

This chain uses TRBV2 with TRBJ1-2; the D call of TRBD1 rests on TCRdb alone, since no DNA is present to check it. CDR3 length: 14 amino acids. Germline lookup yields CDR1 SNHLY and CDR2 FYNNEI. The CDR3 reads CASSPRDPPYGYTF.

The chain recombines TRBV3-1 with TRBJ1-1; TCRdb gives TRBD1 as the D gene, but with no DNA this cannot be confirmed. The V gene's germline CDR1 is LGHDT and CDR2 YNNKEL (reference sequence). The CDR3 loop spans 14 amino acids. The chain's CDR3 is CASISGGANTEAFF.

The chain's CDR3 is CSARGRGMNTEAFF. The chain is built from TRBV20-1 and TRBJ1-1; TCRdb returns TRBD1, unconfirmable since there is no DNA. Germline CDR1 and CDR2: DFQATT and SNEGSKA (reference sequence). CDR3 length: 14 residues.

The CDR3 region is CASSNSGGAKNIQYF. The chain links TRBV7-9 to TRBJ2-4. CDR1 SEHNR and CDR2 FQNEAQ come from the germline V gene (reference sequence). This CDR3 spans 15 amino acids.

This chain joins TRBV5-1 and TRBJ1-2; the TRBD1 assignment by TCRdb is unverifiable without DNA. Looked up from germline, CDR1 is SGHRS and CDR2 is YFSETQ. This CDR3 is built from 14 residues. The CDR3 here is CASSLQGNRYGYTF.

This chain uses TRBV20-1 with TRBJ2-3. CDR3 length equals 15 residues. Germline CDR1 reads DFQATT; CDR2 reads SNEGSKA (reference sequence). The CDR3 protein is CSARFPVIDTDTQYF.

The chain carries TRBV28 and TRBJ1-1. The CDR3 covers 15 residues. The germline gives CDR1 MDHEN, CDR2 SYDVKM. CDR3 protein: CASSRGGVMNTEAFF.

The chain combines TRBV20-1 with TRBJ1-5. Germline CDR1 DFQATT, CDR2 SNEGSKA (reference sequence). This CDR3 has 13 amino acids. The CDR3 loop is CSASGEGGRPQHF.

The CDR3 here is CASSQTGTGFEQYF. The V call is TRBV3-1, the J call TRBJ2-7; TCRdb's D call, TRBD1, is unchecked because there is no DNA. The germline CDR1 and CDR2 sequences are LGHDT and YNNKEL (reference sequence). There are 14 residues in the CDR3.

The chain is built from TRBV27 and TRBJ1-2; TCRdb reports TRBD1, a call that lacks DNA to check it against. The CDR3 spans 15 residues. CDR1 MNHEY and CDR2 SMNVEV come from the germline V gene (reference sequence). The CDR3 region is CASSATGGRSGGYTF.

The chain recombines TRBV14 with TRBJ2-4; TCRdb designates TRBD2, a call that cannot be tested without DNA. In germline, CDR1 is SGHDN, CDR2 FVKESK. The CDR3 loop spans 15 amino acids. The CDR3 region is CASSQLAGAKNIQYF.

The chain couples TRBV4-2 to TRBJ2-1; TCRdb lists TRBD2, though no DNA is available to test this call. The CDR3 has 21 residues. Germline V lookup: CDR1 LGHNA, CDR2 YNFKEQ. This chain's CDR3 is CASSQEYGLAGGSSSYNEQFF.

The chain has TRBV20-1 and TRBJ2-1. The CDR3 consists of 14 residues. Germline V gene data show CDR1 as DFQATT and CDR2 as SNEGSKA (reference sequence). The CDR3 sequence is CSVPKVTRDNEQFF.